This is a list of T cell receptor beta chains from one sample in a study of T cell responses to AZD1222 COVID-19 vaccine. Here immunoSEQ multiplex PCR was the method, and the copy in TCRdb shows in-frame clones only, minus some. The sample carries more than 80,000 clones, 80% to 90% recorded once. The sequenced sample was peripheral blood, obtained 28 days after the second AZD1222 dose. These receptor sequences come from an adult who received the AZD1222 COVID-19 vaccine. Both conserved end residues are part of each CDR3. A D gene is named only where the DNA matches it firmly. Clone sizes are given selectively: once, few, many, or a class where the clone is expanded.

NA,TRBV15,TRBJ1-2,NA,CATSRDRVTSYGYTF,TGTGCCACCAGCAGAGATCGGGTGACCTCCTATGGCTACACCTTC
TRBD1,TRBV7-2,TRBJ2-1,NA,CASSLAQGAYNEQFF,TGTGCCAGCAGCTTAGCACAGGGGGCTTACAATGAGCAGTTCTTC
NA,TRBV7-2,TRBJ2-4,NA,CASSLALGGAKNIQYF,TGTGCCAGCAGCTTAGCGCTTGGGGGAGCCAAAAACATTCAGTACTTC
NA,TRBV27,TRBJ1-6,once,CASSLWGGNSPLHF,TGTGCCAGCAGTTTATGGGGGGGTAATTCACCCCTCCACTTT
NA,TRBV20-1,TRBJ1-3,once,CSASATQRGNTIYF,TGCAGTGCTAGTGCCACCCAGAGGGGAAACACCATATATTTT
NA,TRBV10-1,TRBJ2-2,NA,CASVGDFGTGELFF,TGCGCCAGCGTAGGGGACTTCGGCACCGGGGAGCTGTTTTTT
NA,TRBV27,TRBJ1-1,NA,CASSRGTEAFF,TGTGCCAGCAGTAGAGGCACTGAAGCTTTCTTT
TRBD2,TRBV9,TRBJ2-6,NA,CASSGRLALSSGANVLTF,TGTGCCAGCAGCGGACGACTAGCGTTGAGCTCTGGGGCCAACGTCCTGACTTTC
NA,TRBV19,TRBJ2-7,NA,CASSSGVHEQYF,TGTGCCAGTAGTTCGGGGGTACACGAGCAGTACTTC
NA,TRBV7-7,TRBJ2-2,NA,CASSLARTDYTGELFF,TGTGCCAGCAGCTTAGCGAGGACAGACTACACCGGGGAGCTGTTTTTT
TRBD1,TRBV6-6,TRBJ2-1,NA,CASRDRKRSYNEQFF,TGTGCCAGCAGGGACAGGAAAAGGTCCTACAATGAGCAGTTCTTC
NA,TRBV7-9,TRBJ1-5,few,CASSFGVGQPQHF,TGTGCCAGCAGCTTTGGGGTTGGTCAGCCCCAGCATTTT
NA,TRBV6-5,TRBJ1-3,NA,CASSYSRRGSGNTIYF,TGTGCCAGCAGTTACTCGAGACGCGGGTCTGGAAACACCATATATTTT
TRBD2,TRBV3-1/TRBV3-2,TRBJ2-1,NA,CASSLAGHNEQFF,TGTGCCAGCAGCCTAGCGGGCCACAATGAGCAGTTCTTC
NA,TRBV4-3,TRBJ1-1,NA,CASGIWGTTEAFF,TGCGCCAGCGGAATATGGGGAACCACTGAAGCTTTCTTT
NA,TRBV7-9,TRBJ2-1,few,CASSLERGDEQFF,TGTGCCAGCAGCTTAGAACGTGGAGATGAGCAGTTCTTC
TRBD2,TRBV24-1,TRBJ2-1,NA,CATSDLRTSDYNEQFF,TGTGCCACCAGTGATTTGAGGACTAGCGACTACAATGAGCAGTTCTTC
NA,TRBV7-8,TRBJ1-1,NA,CASSFGPGPDDTEAFF,TGTGCCAGCAGCTTTGGCCCAGGACCGGATGACACTGAAGCTTTCTTT
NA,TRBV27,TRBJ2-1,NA,CASGPARSNEQFF,TGTGCCAGCGGTCCGGCTAGGAGCAATGAGCAGTTCTTC
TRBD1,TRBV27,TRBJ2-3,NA,CASSLSPYQGALNTDTQYF,TGTGCCAGCAGTTTATCCCCCTACCAGGGGGCCTTGAACACAGATACGCAGTATTTT
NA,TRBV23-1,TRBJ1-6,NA,CASSQGLKSSYNSPLHF,TGCGCCAGCAGTCAAGGACTTAAGAGCTCCTATAATTCACCCCTCCACTTT
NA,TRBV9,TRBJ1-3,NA,CASSGDGWAGNTIYF,TGTGCCAGCAGCGGAGACGGTTGGGCCGGAAACACCATATATTTT
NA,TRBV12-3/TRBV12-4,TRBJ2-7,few,CASSLGVYYEQYF,TGTGCCAGCAGTTTGGGGGTTTACTACGAGCAGTACTTC
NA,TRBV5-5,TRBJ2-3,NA,CASSRDIGVADTQYF,TGTGCCAGCAGCCGGGACATTGGCGTGGCAGATACGCAGTATTTT
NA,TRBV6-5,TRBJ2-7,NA,CASNTGTFYEQYF,TGTGCCAGCAACACCGGGACATTCTACGAGCAGTACTTC
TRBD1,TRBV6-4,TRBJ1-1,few,CASSVRDRQNTEAFF,TGTGCCAGCAGTGTCCGGGACAGGCAGAACACTGAAGCTTTCTTT
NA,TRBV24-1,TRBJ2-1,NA,CATQFGPNNEQFF,TGTGCCACTCAATTCGGACCGAACAATGAGCAGTTCTTC
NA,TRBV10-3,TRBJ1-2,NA,CAISGGGDGYTF,TGTGCCATCAGTGGTGGAGGGGACGGCTACACCTTC
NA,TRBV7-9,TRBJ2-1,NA,CASRDRSYNEQFF,TGTGCCAGCAGGGATCGCTCCTACAATGAGCAGTTCTTC
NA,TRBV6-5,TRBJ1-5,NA,CASSKRGNQPQHF,TGTGCCAGCAGCAAGCGGGGCAATCAGCCCCAGCATTTT